The present T cell receptor (beta chain) was sequenced within a study of monozygotic twins with cystic fibrosis (dated by TCRdb to the early 2020s). Notes on the research overall: About 3.1 micrograms of fragmented DNA went through roughly 15 PCR cycles to produce barcoded libraries. The study compared TCR beta repertoires within and between 16 monozygotic twin pairs with cystic fibrosis to assess genetic influence on V and J gene usage. Made up mostly of children and adolescents, the cohort included ten female and six male twin pairs ranging in age from about 2.0 to 36.4 years, with a median of about 10 years. Twins were ranked among 1,000 or so cohort participants for weight-for-height and FEVPerc (FEV1 disease centile) on the day of blood sampling. Data for three of the twin pairs had already been reported earlier in a different context. What the work shows at the level of the full study, not this receptor alone: Only a small cohort was studied, and no association of shared CDR3 numbers with age, concordance or disease severity was found. Sharing of nucleotide-identical clonotypes was significantly greater within monozygotic CF twin pairs than between unrelated CF individuals (P = 0.000026, Mann-Whitney). V gene usage was most similar to the co-twin in 13 of 16 pairs, and J usage was most similar to the co-twin in 8 of 16 pairs, which suggests genetic constraints. Simpson clonality was found to be generally low (median approximately 0.009), suggesting a naive-dominated repertoire, although higher clonality was observed in the most severely affected patients.

TCR beta CDR3 regions were amplified by multiplex PCR using the immunoSEQ immune profiling system, following the manufacturer's instructions. Sequencing was performed on an Illumina NextSeq system. The paper's processing steps were these. Sequence data were processed on the immunoSEQ Analyzer platform, and clonality was calculated as the square root of Simpson's index of productive rearrangements. Similarity in V and J usage was measured by Jensen-Shannon distance, and OLGA was used to compute CDR3 generation probabilities. Shared CDR3 sequences were searched against the immuneACCESS database (August 2020) and VDJdb (December 2020). The table comes from immuneACCESS by way of TCRdb, which keeps in-frame sequences with V and J called. Part of the clones is missing from these tables; in studies checked, under half for an unresolved V gene and the rest for unknown reasons. Clone size and the V and J calls come from that table; the DNA yielded D and trimming. The sample records roughly 30,000 clones, roughly nine tenths of which are singletons. The ten most abundant clones make up under 1% of the sample.

A note on this clone: The antigen it recognizes is unknown. Base-call qualities are not available, and no considerably larger clone is one nucleotide away.

The twin pairs came from the European Cystic Fibrosis Twin and Sibling Study Cohort, a cohort that recruited patients from over a hundred CF clinics across 14 European countries. Both zygosity and CFTR genotype were checked in-house, and zygosity was tested with multiplex PCR across nine short tandem repeat loci. Peripheral blood was taken from each twin, and clinical parameters were recorded on the day of blood sampling. Phenol/chloroform extraction was used to isolate genomic DNA from peripheral blood cells, and the DNA was then kept in TE buffer at 4 degrees C. Spanning cysteine to phenylalanine, the CDR3 consists of 15 amino acids. Here the CDR3 DNA is all that survives: 45 bases in frame from base 1. The germline V gene specifies MNHEY as CDR1 and SVGAGI as CDR2. Between the V and J ends, shortened by 5 bases and 0 bases respectively, the junction contains 11 bases.

The chain was built from TRBV6-5 and TRBJ1-5, with TRBD1 perhaps the D gene, on 5 matching bases. The receptor comes from a girl between 2 and 10 years old with cystic fibrosis. Sequencing input: blood. The nucleotide sequence is given as TGTGCCAGCAGTCGACAGCTTGGTAGCAATCAGCCCCAGCATTTT. It translates to CASSRQLGSNQPQHF.